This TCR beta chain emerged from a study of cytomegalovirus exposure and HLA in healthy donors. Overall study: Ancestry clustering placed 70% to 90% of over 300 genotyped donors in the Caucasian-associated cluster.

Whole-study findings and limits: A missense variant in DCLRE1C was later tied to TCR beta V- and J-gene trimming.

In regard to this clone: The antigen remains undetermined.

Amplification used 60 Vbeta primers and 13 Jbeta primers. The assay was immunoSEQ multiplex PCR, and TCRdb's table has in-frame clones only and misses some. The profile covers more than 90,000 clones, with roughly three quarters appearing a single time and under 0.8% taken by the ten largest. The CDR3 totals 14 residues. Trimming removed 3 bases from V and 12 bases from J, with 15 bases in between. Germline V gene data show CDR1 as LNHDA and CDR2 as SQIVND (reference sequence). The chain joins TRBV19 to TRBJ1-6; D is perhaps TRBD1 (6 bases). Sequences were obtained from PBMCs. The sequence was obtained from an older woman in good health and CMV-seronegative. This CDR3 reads CASSIWGPDRPLHF. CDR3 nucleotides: TGTGCCAGTAGTATCTGGGGGCCTGATAGACCCCTCCACTTT.